This TCR beta chain was recorded in a study of blood T cell repertoires in COVID-19 (TCRdb year 2020). General notes on the study: The collaborator samples originated in the United States, Italy and Spain and spanned the acute and convalescent phases of COVID-19. The prospective study material was composed of cDNA or gDNA derived from T cells, B-cell-depleted T cells, or PBMCs. Deeply sampled blood TCRbeta repertoires from subjects exposed to, actively infected with, or recovered from COVID-19 were included in the dataset. The repertoires were made available in a free public database intended to serve as a resource for research on the immune response to SARS-CoV-2. The samples were drawn from two sources: the first 160 participants of the ongoing ImmuneRACE study, and approximately 1,300 subjects contributed by 6 global collaborators. Nearly every sample came with metadata listing a de-identified subject ID, COVID-19 status, age in years and sex. Where available, HLA class I and class II types were taken from metadata supplied by the sample provider and were not determined by assay-based typing. Summary of the overall study and its limitations: How much clinical and demographic metadata was included differed by source and by participant, and the metadata was provided uncurated.

V gives up 6 bases and J gives up 3 bases, and the segment between their germline ends measures 11 bases. CDR1 is given as MNHEY and CDR2 as SVGAGI, both from the germline V gene. The CDR3 measures 13 amino acids from cysteine to phenylalanine. Of all the DNA, just the CDR3 is kept, 39 bases in frame from base 1. The immunoSEQ Assay, a bias-controlled multiplex PCR, was used to amplify TCRbeta CDR3 regions from genomic DNA. In the paper's pipeline: Nucleated cell counts per sample were estimated from amplification of reference gene primers within the assay. To quantify the absolute abundance of each unique TCRbeta CDR3 rearrangement, sequence reads were collapsed and filtered. For each sample, productive Simpson clonality was calculated as the square root of Simpson's diversity index over productive rearrangements. TCRdb's version of the immuneACCESS table is confined to in-frame rearrangements and falls short of the full clone set. An unresolved V gene accounts for under half of the shortfall where checked; the remainder is of unknown origin. The V and J calls and clone size were taken over from that table, and D and trimming were inferred from the DNA. This sample is represented by about 170,000 clones; just under 85% of them were singletons. The ten largest clones take up around 7.7% of the sample.

Another Seattle source contributed samples from volunteer blood donors who had recovered from COVID-19. Each collaborating institution followed its own protocols to collect whole blood in K2EDTA tubes. For TCRbeta analysis, collaborator samples were shipped as frozen whole blood, as isolated PBMCs, or as DNA extracted from either sample type. In regard to this clone: What this receptor recognizes is not known. Base qualities are not provided; no much larger clone lies one nucleotide away.

This chain is built from TRBV6-5 and TRBJ2-5, and perhaps TRBD2 as D gene, on 6 matching bases. The source material was peripheral blood. The receptor comes from a man aged 35-49 years who had recovered from COVID-19. The CDR3 amino acid sequence is: CASRGREKETQYF. The DNA is TGTGCCAGCAGAGGACGGGAGAAAGAGACCCAGTACTTC.